The clone carrying this T cell receptor beta chain was observed a single time. Distinct nucleotide sequences in the sample also encode this CDR3. Source study methods: Amplification with reference gene primers provided the estimates of nucleated cell counts. Measured with immunoSEQ multiplex PCR; TCRdb has only the in-frame clones, and not every one. That table gives V, J and clone size, and the DNA gave D and trimming. The sample yields around 200,000 clones, around 86% seen once. The data belong to a study of blood T cell repertoires in COVID-19. Study in general: From the United States, Italy and Spain came samples of acute and convalescent COVID-19.

This CDR3 is built from 13 residues. V lost 2 bases to trimming and J lost 4 bases; unmatched junction nucleotides: 1. Germline V gene sequence: CDR1 KGHSH, CDR2 LQKENI. Material for sequencing was peripheral blood. The gene calls are TRBV18 and TRBJ1-2, with 7 bases lining up with TRBD1. This receptor was taken from a human donor in a cohort sampled during active COVID-19. CDR3 protein: CASSPSGGYGYTF. CDR3 sequence (DNA): TGTGCCAGCTCACCATCAGGGGGCTATGGCTACACCTTC.